The rows below give T cell receptor beta chains drawn from one sample of a study of T-cell reconstitution after alpha-beta-depleted transplantation in children. Each CDR3 protein gets one entry after TCRdb re-called the PCR reads with MiXCR. The repertoire has under 850,000 distinct CDR3 sequences, 10% to 15% of them found once; the top ten carry 0.75% to 0.85%. The input for sequencing was PBMCs, taken before TCRalphabeta/CD19-depleted stem cell transplant. The receptor source for this set is a girl aged 2-10 years with congenital amegakaryocytic thrombocytopenia, due to receive a stem cell transplant. Each CDR3 is given with its conserved first and last residue. The D gene is left open where the match is weak. Size values are once, few and many counts, or a class for expanded clones, and some rows have none.

D gene	V gene	clone size	J gene	CDR3 DNA	CDR3 protein
.	TRBV7-9	many	TRBJ1-1	TGTGCCAGCAGCTTTGGTCGGGGCACTGAAGCTTTCTTT	CASSFGRGTEAFF
.	TRBV5-1	many	TRBJ1-4	TGCGCCAGCAGCTTGGCCCGGGCAGGAGGCGAAAAACTGTTTTTT	CASSLARAGGEKLFF
TRBD2	TRBV20-1	many	TRBJ2-5	TGCAGTGCAGGAGGGACTAGCGGGAGAGAGGAGACCCAGTACTTC	CSAGGTSGREETQYF
.	TRBV7-9	many	TRBJ2-1	TGTGCCAGCAGCTCCGGAGTAGCTGAGCAGTTCTTC	CASSSGVAEQFF
.	TRBV12-3/TRBV12-4	many	TRBJ2-3	TGTGCCAGCAACGCGGCTAGCACAGATACGCAGTATTTT	CASNAASTDTQYF
TRBD1	TRBV4-1	few	TRBJ2-7	TGCGCCAGCAGCCGACAGGGGAGCAACGAGCAGTACTTC	CASSRQGSNEQYF
.	TRBV7-9	.	TRBJ2-5	TGTGCCAGCAGCTCAGTAGCGGAGTACCAAGAGACCCAGTACTTC	CASSSVAEYQETQYF
TRBD2	TRBV5-6	many	TRBJ2-2	TGTGCCAGCAGCCGGCCCGGACTAGCGTATCCGAACACCGGGGAGCTGTTTTTT	CASSRPGLAYPNTGELFF
.	TRBV29-1	many	TRBJ1-2	TGCAGCGTTGAGGAATATGGCTACACCTTC	CSVEEYGYTF
.	TRBV11-2	.	TRBJ1-1	TGTGCCAGCAGCGGCGCGGGGGGAACTGAAGCTTTCTTT	CASSGAGGTEAFF
TRBD1	TRBV27	many	TRBJ2-2	TGTGCCAGCAGACCTCAGGGGGCCGGGGAGCTGTTTTTT	CASRPQGAGELFF
TRBD2	TRBV24-1	.	TRBJ2-2	TGTGCCACCAGTGATTTAGCGGGGTTTCGCACCGGGGAGCTGTTTTTT	CATSDLAGFRTGELFF
TRBD1	TRBV9	few	TRBJ2-5	TGTGCCAGCAGCGTAGCCGGGACAGAGAGAGAGACCCAGTACTTC	CASSVAGTERETQYF
TRBD1	TRBV30	.	TRBJ1-4	TGTGCCTCGGGACAGGGGGCGAATAATGAAAAACTGTTTTTT	CASGQGANNEKLFF
.	TRBV7-3	many	TRBJ2-3	TGTGCCAGCAGCTTATCTCACAGCACAGATACGCAGTATTTT	CASSLSHSTDTQYF
.	TRBV29-1	many	TRBJ1-1	TGCAGCGTTGATAGCAGCCAAGCTTTCTTT	CSVDSSQAFF
TRBD1	TRBV6-1	.	TRBJ1-1	TGTGCCAGCACGCCCCGCGACAGGGGGTATACTGAAGCTTTCTTT	CASTPRDRGYTEAFF